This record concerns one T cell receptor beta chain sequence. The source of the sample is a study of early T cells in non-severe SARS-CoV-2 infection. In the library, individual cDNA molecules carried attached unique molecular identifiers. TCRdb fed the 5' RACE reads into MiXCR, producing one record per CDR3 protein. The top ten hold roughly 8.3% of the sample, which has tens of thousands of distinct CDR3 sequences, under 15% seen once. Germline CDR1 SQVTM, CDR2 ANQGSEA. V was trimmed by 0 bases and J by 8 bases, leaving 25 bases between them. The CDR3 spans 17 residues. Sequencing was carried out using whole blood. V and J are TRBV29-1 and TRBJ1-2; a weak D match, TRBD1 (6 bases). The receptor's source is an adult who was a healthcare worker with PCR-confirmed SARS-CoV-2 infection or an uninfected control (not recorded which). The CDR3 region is CSVEDRGQPHGLWGYTF. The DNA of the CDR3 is TGCAGCGTTGAAGATCGAGGACAGCCACATGGTCTATGGGGCTACACCTTC.